The 20 T cell receptor beta chains below all came from one sample that was sequenced in a study of control samples from healthy donors and cancer patients. Sequenced by immunoSEQ multiplex PCR; TCRdb stores in-frame clones only, minus some. The sample holds some 150,000 clones, 95% to 96% seen once. The source material was blood. All receptors derive from a woman aged 25 to 39 in good health.

This rearrangement joins TRBV7-9 to TRBJ2-1; TRBD1 matches at 8 bases. Per germline, CDR1 SEHNR and CDR2 FQNEAQ (reference sequence). Unmatched junction bases numbered 15, after V lost 8 bases and J lost 6 bases. This CDR3 spans 16 amino acids. The CDR3 reads CASAPAGTGVVNEQFF. DNA of the CDR3: TGTGCCAGCGCTCCCGCGGGGACAGGCGTTGTCAATGAGCAGTTCTTC.

This clone was observed a single time. The chain is built from TRBV10-2 and TRBJ2-3, with 10 bases lining up with TRBD2. CDR3 length: 16 amino acids. The V segment lost 5 bases and the J segment 0 bases; nucleotides outside the gene matches: 5. Germline values: CDR1 WSHSY, CDR2 SAAADI. The CDR3 bases are TGCGCCAGCAGTCCTGGACTAGCGGCAAGCACAGATACGCAGTATTTT. Its protein is CASSPGLAASTDTQYF.

The chain is built from TRBV28 and TRBJ1-4; D is unclear. In germline, CDR1 is MDHEN, CDR2 SYDVKM. V gave up 6 bases and J gave up 3 bases, with 14 bases separating them. The length of the CDR3 is 15 residues. CDR3 nucleotides: TGTGCCAGCAGCCCGGGGAGACGCTCTAATGAAAAACTGTTTTTT. It specifies CASSPGRRSNEKLFF.

The V gene is TRBV23-1, the J gene TRBJ2-1; D is unclear. TRBV23-1 is treated as an ORF (open reading frame) with a function not yet certain. V lost 2 bases, J lost 7 bases, and 12 bases lay in between. The CDR3 is 14 amino acids. The CDR3 DNA follows: TGCGCCAGCAGTCAAAAGGAAGCCCGGAATGAGCAGTTCTTC. Residues: CASSQKEARNEQFF.

The chain recombines TRBV30 with TRBJ1-6; D is uncertain. Germline assignment: CDR1 GTSNPN and CDR2 SVGIG (reference sequence). CDR3 length: 19 residues. Deletions cut 0 bases from V and 0 bases from J, with 18 bases between. The chain's CDR3 is CAWSVSRDNLGSYNSPLHF. CDR3 coding DNA: TGTGCCTGGAGTGTAAGTCGCGACAACTTGGGCTCCTATAATTCACCCCTCCACTTT.

This clone was observed a single time. The chain has TRBV5-1 and TRBJ2-1, with D maybe TRBD2 (6 bases). The CDR3 is made up of 16 amino acids. V lost 2 bases to trimming and J lost 5 bases, with 17 bases between them. CDR1 and CDR2 (germline): SGHRS, YFSETQ. CDR3 DNA: TGCGCCAGCAGCTTTAGAGCGGCGGGGTCGGACAATGAGCAGTTCTTC. This codes for CASSFRAAGSDNEQFF. Full variable domain (remainder filled in from reference TRBV5-1 and TRBJ2-1): KAGVTQTPRYLIKTRGQQVTLSCSPISGHRSVSWYQQTPGQGLQFLFEYFSETQRNKGNFPGRFSGRQFSNSRSEMNVSTLELGDSALYLCASSFRAAGSDNEQFFGPGTRLTVL.

This chain connects TRBV7-9 to TRBJ2-1; 7 bases align to TRBD1. The CDR3 sequence is 15 residues long. The V and J ends lost 2 bases and 6 bases, in that order; junction bases with no gene match: 7. From germline, CDR1 is SEHNR and CDR2 FQNEAQ (reference sequence). CDR3: CASSLSLAGGNEQFF. CDR3 bases: TGTGCCAGCAGCTTATCCCTCGCAGGGGGCAATGAGCAGTTCTTC.

The chain has TRBV5-1 and TRBJ2-7; possibly TRBD1 or TRBD2 for D (5 bases each). CDR1 and CDR2 (germline): SGHRS, YFSETQ. The germline V and J ends were trimmed by 9 bases and 2 bases, with 18 bases remaining between them. This CDR3 is built from 14 residues. The DNA for the CDR3 is TGCGCCACGAGACCAGGGACCCAAGCCTACGAGCAGTACTTC. Protein: CATRPGTQAYEQYF.

This clone was counted between two and nine times. The CDR3 is CASSRRGRSTDTQYF. CDR3 in DNA: TGTGCCAGCAGTAGAAGGGGGCGAAGCACAGATACGCAGTATTTT. The chain combines TRBV28 with TRBJ2-3; TRBD1 agrees at 7 bases. The CDR3 has 15 residues. Germline CDR1 is MDHEN and CDR2 is SYDVKM. V lost 5 bases and J lost 0; bases outside the gene matches: 5.

This chain joins TRBV25-1 and TRBJ2-1, with TRBD2 matching over 12 bases. This CDR3 has 15 amino acids. Germline V gene lookup returns CDR1 MGHDK and CDR2 SYGVNS. V dropped 4 bases and J dropped 5; count of bases not matched to a gene: 3. DNA of the CDR3: TGTGCCAGCAGTGGACTAGCGGGGGTGAACAATGAGCAGTTCTTC. Translated, it gives CASSGLAGVNNEQFF.

The chain carries TRBV25-1 and TRBJ2-7, with D perhaps TRBD1 (6 bases). The CDR3 sequence is 15 residues long. V was clipped by 4 bases and J by 0 bases, with 13 bases between them. Germline-derived CDR1 and CDR2 are MGHDK and SYGVNS. CDR3 nucleotides: TGTGCCAGCAGTGCCCGGACAGAGAGCTCCTACGAGCAGTACTTC. This sequence encodes CASSARTESSYEQYF.

The rearrangement uses TRBV29-1 and TRBJ2-5; D is ambiguous. The V gene's germline CDR1 is SQVTM and CDR2 ANQGSEA. The V end lost 7 bases, the J end lost 5 bases, and 17 bases lay between the germline ends. The CDR3 extends over 13 amino acids. CDR3 nucleotide sequence: TGCAGCGCAAGGCTCCCCTTGAGGGAGACCCAGTACTTC. Translated, it gives CSARLPLRETQYF. Drawing the rest from reference TRBV29-1 and TRBJ2-5, the complete variable domain is SAVISQKPSRDICQRGTSLTIQCQVDSQVTMMFWYRQQPGQSLTLIATANQGSEATYESGFVIDKFPISRPNLTFSTLTVSNMSPEDSSIYLCSARLPLRETQYFGPGTRLLVL.

J is TRBJ1-6 and V is TRBV7-2, with D unresolved. Germline assignment: CDR1 SGHTA and CDR2 FQGNSA. The CDR3 is 14 residues long. The V gene lost 4 bases and the J gene lost 4 bases, with 8 bases spanning the gap. The CDR3 DNA sequence: TGTGCCAGCAGCTATGACGGATATAATTCACCCCTCCACTTT. It specifies CASSYDGYNSPLHF.

CDR3 DNA sequence: TGTGCCAGCTCAAAAGCGGACCTTGCTGACACTGAAGCTTTCTTT. It is translated as CASSKADLADTEAFF. This rearrangement joins TRBV18 to TRBJ1-1; D is ambiguous. CDR1 KGHSH and CDR2 LQKENI come from the germline V gene. There are 15 residues in the CDR3. V lost 5 bases and J lost 3, with 16 bases in between.

The V call is TRBV6-6, the J call TRBJ1-6; 8 bases map to TRBD1. The junction had 11 bases not matched to a gene; V was cut back by 6 bases and J by 10 bases. The germline CDR1 and CDR2 sequences are MNHNY and SVGAGI (reference sequence). This CDR3 comprises 15 residues. CDR3 sequence (DNA): TGTGCCAGCAGAGACGGACAGGGTGTTAGGTCACCCCTCCACTTT. Translating gives CASRDGQGVRSPLHF.

The chain combines TRBV30 with TRBJ2-3; 11 bases fit TRBD2. This CDR3 has 15 amino acids. In germline, CDR1 is GTSNPN, CDR2 SVGIG (reference sequence). V lost 2 bases, J lost 1 base, and 2 bases stayed unmatched. The CDR3 loop reads CAWSSSGGRTDTQYF. The DNA of the CDR3 is TGTGCCTGGAGTTCTAGCGGGGGGCGCACAGATACGCAGTATTTT.

The chain joins TRBV28 to TRBJ2-7; D call uncertain. CDR3 length equals 11 residues. Trimming stripped 4 bases from V and 4 bases from J, with 5 bases between. CDR1 and CDR2 (germline): MDHEN, SYDVKM. CDR3 sequence (DNA): TGTGCCAGCAGTTCAAAATACGAGCAGTACTTC. This encodes CASSSKYEQYF.

This sequence joins TRBV4-1 and TRBJ1-3, with D possibly being TRBD1 (6 bases). The length of the CDR3 is 15 residues. In germline, CDR1 is MGHRA, CDR2 YSYEKL. The V end was cut by 1 base, the J end by 3 bases, with 10 bases between. CDR3 DNA sequence: TGCGCCAGCAGCCAAGGAACAGGGTTTGGAAACACCATATATTTT. Its protein product is CASSQGTGFGNTIYF.

The gene calls are TRBV2 and TRBJ2-4, with TRBD2 matching over 7 bases. With V trimmed by 6 bases and J by 0 bases, 2 bases remained unmatched. The CDR3 is 14 amino acids. Germline V gives CDR1 SNHLY, CDR2 FYNNEI. For the CDR3, the DNA is TGTGCCAGCAGGGGGACTATAGCCAAAAACATTCAGTACTTC. Protein sequence: CASRGTIAKNIQYF.

V and J are TRBV19 and TRBJ1-5; tentatively, D is TRBD1 (5 bases). V was shortened by 1 base and J by 7 bases, with 14 bases between the two germline ends. This CDR3 region has 15 residues. CDR1 and CDR2 from the germline V gene are LNHDA and SQIVND (reference sequence). CDR3 in DNA: TGTGCCAGTAGTATAGCGAGTCAGGGCCAACAGCCCCAGCATTTT. This translates into CASSIASQGQQPQHF.